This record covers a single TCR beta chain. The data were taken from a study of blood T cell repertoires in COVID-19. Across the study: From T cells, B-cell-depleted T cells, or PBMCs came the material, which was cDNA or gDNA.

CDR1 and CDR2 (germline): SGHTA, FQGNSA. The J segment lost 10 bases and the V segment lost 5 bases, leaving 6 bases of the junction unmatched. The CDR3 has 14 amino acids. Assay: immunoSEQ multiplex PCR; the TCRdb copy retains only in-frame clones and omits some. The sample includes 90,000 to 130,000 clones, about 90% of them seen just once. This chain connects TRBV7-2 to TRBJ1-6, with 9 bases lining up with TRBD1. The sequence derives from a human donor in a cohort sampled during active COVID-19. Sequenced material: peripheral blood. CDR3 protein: CASSVDRGNSPLHF. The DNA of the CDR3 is TGTGCCAGCAGCGTCGACAGGGGGAACTCACCCCTCCACTTT.